This TCR beta chain originates from a study of OX40 agonist ivuxolimab in advanced cancers. In the study overall: Dose-escalation patients were diagnosed with hepatocellular carcinoma, melanoma, renal cell cancer or head and neck cancer. Males comprised 82.7% of the group, whose mean age was approximately 60 years (range roughly 23 to 90).

Germline CDR1 SNHLY, CDR2 FYNNEI. V was pared by 0 bases and J by 5 bases, with 4 bases of the junction left unmatched. The CDR3 has 15 residues. Generated by immunoSEQ multiplex PCR, the TCRdb table keeps only in-frame clones and is missing some. The table lists about 48,000 clones, roughly 84% of them singletons, with 9.5% to 15% in the top ten. Details on this clone: Its cognate antigen is unknown.

Study-wide findings and caveats: At 0.1 to 3.0 mg/kg, clonal expansion of CD4+ and CD8+ blood T cells had occurred by week 6.

This chain joins TRBV2 and TRBJ1-1, with 9 nucleotides matching TRBD1. The sequencing here drew on CD4+ or CD8+ T cells sorted from blood, taken in a trial of the OX40 agonist ivuxolimab. This TCR was recovered from an adult with an advanced solid tumor such as melanoma, head and neck, liver or kidney cancer. CDR3 DNA sequence: TGTGCCAGCAGTGAAGCCGGACAGGGGAGAACTGAAGCTTTCTTT. It yields the protein CASSEAGQGRTEAFF.